This is a list of T cell receptor beta chains from one sample in a study of T-cell memory formation after mild COVID-19. TCRdb analysed the 5' RACE reads with MiXCR anew, one entry per CDR3 protein. The repertoire holds about 84,000 distinct CDR3 sequences, with approximately 15% as singletons. Sequencing was carried out using PBMCs or a T cell subset sorted from them (not recorded which). These receptors were obtained from an adult woman who had mild COVID-19 (a few samples of this study predate the infection). Cell type and time point are not known. Both conserved end residues are part of each CDR3. The order of the fields is V gene, J gene, CDR3 protein.

v_gene: TRBV19; j_gene: TRBJ2-1; CDR3aa: CASSPLAGAGNEQFF
v_gene: TRBV14; j_gene: TRBJ1-4; CDR3aa: CASSQDLLSEKLFF
v_gene: TRBV5-1; j_gene: TRBJ1-5; CDR3aa: CASSEGTGSNQPQHF
v_gene: TRBV7-9; j_gene: TRBJ1-1; CDR3aa: CASSLGATPYTEAFF
v_gene: TRBV7-9; j_gene: TRBJ2-7; CDR3aa: CASSLGLAGGPLTYEQYF
v_gene: TRBV12-3/TRBV12-4; j_gene: TRBJ1-1; CDR3aa: CASKLGDRGSEAFF
v_gene: TRBV7-7; j_gene: TRBJ2-5; CDR3aa: CASSLRRGETQYF
v_gene: TRBV7-6; j_gene: TRBJ1-6; CDR3aa: CASSLADSGSPLHF
v_gene: TRBV6-6; j_gene: TRBJ2-1; CDR3aa: CASSYSVASGRYSYNEQFF
v_gene: TRBV7-9; j_gene: TRBJ2-3; CDR3aa: CASSLSGDGDTQYF
v_gene: TRBV27; j_gene: TRBJ2-2; CDR3aa: CASSFAGWNTGELFF
v_gene: TRBV7-6; j_gene: TRBJ2-7; CDR3aa: CASSLGEGLREQYF
v_gene: TRBV29-1; j_gene: TRBJ1-2; CDR3aa: CSVDSDSPSYGYTF
v_gene: TRBV12-3/TRBV12-4; j_gene: TRBJ2-2; CDR3aa: CASSPSGSGELFF
v_gene: TRBV12-3/TRBV12-4; j_gene: TRBJ1-1; CDR3aa: CASSLEGTEAFF
v_gene: TRBV4-1; j_gene: TRBJ2-7; CDR3aa: CASSIRDGSYEQYF
v_gene: TRBV9; j_gene: TRBJ2-3; CDR3aa: CASSVAKVDTQYF
v_gene: TRBV2; j_gene: TRBJ2-1; CDR3aa: CASSVLAADSYNEQFF
v_gene: TRBV4-3; j_gene: TRBJ1-3; CDR3aa: CASSQQEGAHIYF
v_gene: TRBV5-6; j_gene: TRBJ1-1; CDR3aa: CASSPRQNTEAFF
v_gene: TRBV7-9; j_gene: TRBJ2-1; CDR3aa: CASSRWTSGSDEQFF
v_gene: TRBV6-4; j_gene: TRBJ1-1; CDR3aa: CASSDGGDHTEAFF
v_gene: TRBV5-1; j_gene: TRBJ2-1; CDR3aa: CASSMGQSSYNEQFF
v_gene: TRBV20-1; j_gene: TRBJ2-3; CDR3aa: CSADTGLRSDTQYF
v_gene: TRBV12-3/TRBV12-4; j_gene: TRBJ1-2; CDR3aa: CASSTSGTLSYGYTF
v_gene: TRBV20-1; j_gene: TRBJ2-7; CDR3aa: CSARDWVDTNYEQYF
v_gene: TRBV9; j_gene: TRBJ2-3; CDR3aa: CASRASGTSTDTQYF
v_gene: TRBV7-9; j_gene: TRBJ1-4; CDR3aa: CASSSTSGTGSGKLFF
v_gene: TRBV7-6; j_gene: TRBJ2-1; CDR3aa: CASSLGRGASGVNEQFF
v_gene: TRBV15; j_gene: TRBJ2-2; CDR3aa: CATSVNRNFNGELFF
v_gene: TRBV15; j_gene: TRBJ2-7; CDR3aa: CATSPGQGGYEQYF
v_gene: TRBV18; j_gene: TRBJ2-1; CDR3aa: CASSQTSGSSYNEQFF
v_gene: TRBV7-3; j_gene: TRBJ1-1; CDR3aa: CASSLTEEAFF
v_gene: TRBV5-6; j_gene: TRBJ2-5; CDR3aa: CASSSVGVNPQETQYF
v_gene: TRBV5-4; j_gene: TRBJ2-6; CDR3aa: CASSLPGSSSGANVLTF
v_gene: TRBV7-9; j_gene: TRBJ2-7; CDR3aa: CASSLPGQGYEQYF
v_gene: TRBV27; j_gene: TRBJ2-2; CDR3aa: CASSYGGPSGELFF
v_gene: TRBV5-1; j_gene: TRBJ2-5; CDR3aa: CASARGLDEETQYF
v_gene: TRBV20-1; j_gene: TRBJ2-3; CDR3aa: CSATSYSEEADTQYF
v_gene: TRBV7-8; j_gene: TRBJ1-3; CDR3aa: CASSLRTGDFSGNTIYF
v_gene: TRBV7-6; j_gene: TRBJ2-7; CDR3aa: CASSLDVGGEWSDEQYF
v_gene: TRBV30; j_gene: TRBJ2-7; CDR3aa: CAWSGRGRNSYEQYF
v_gene: TRBV5-6; j_gene: TRBJ2-2; CDR3aa: CASSLVFRGRTGELFF
v_gene: TRBV6-5; j_gene: TRBJ2-5; CDR3aa: CASSYSSLAGKTQYF
v_gene: TRBV4-2; j_gene: TRBJ1-2; CDR3aa: CASSQNGQPNYGYTF
v_gene: TRBV24-1; j_gene: TRBJ2-1; CDR3aa: CATSADGQGLYNEQFF
v_gene: TRBV6-5; j_gene: TRBJ2-7; CDR3aa: CASSPGRRTYEQYF
v_gene: TRBV11-2; j_gene: TRBJ2-6; CDR3aa: CASSLGGLQPNAGANVLTF
v_gene: TRBV5-1; j_gene: TRBJ2-5; CDR3aa: CASSLASAGQETQYF
v_gene: TRBV5-1; j_gene: TRBJ1-1; CDR3aa: CASSLVQVNTEAFF
v_gene: TRBV4-1; j_gene: TRBJ2-1; CDR3aa: CASSHPGLAGGNYNEQFF
v_gene: TRBV29-1; j_gene: TRBJ1-2; CDR3aa: CSVVTDRGNYGYTF
v_gene: TRBV7-6; j_gene: TRBJ2-2; CDR3aa: CASRAEANTGELFF
v_gene: TRBV9; j_gene: TRBJ2-4; CDR3aa: CASSGSQDRLDKNIQYF
v_gene: TRBV2; j_gene: TRBJ1-1; CDR3aa: CARARTGERTEAFF
v_gene: TRBV6-5; j_gene: TRBJ1-1; CDR3aa: CASSYGAGGTEAFF
v_gene: TRBV5-4; j_gene: TRBJ2-1; CDR3aa: CASSFFGTSGSGVSNEQFF
v_gene: TRBV20-1; j_gene: TRBJ2-5; CDR3aa: CSASPDQQRGGTETQYF
v_gene: TRBV7-8; j_gene: TRBJ2-3; CDR3aa: CASSLARGLAGATDTQYF
v_gene: TRBV7-9; j_gene: TRBJ2-1; CDR3aa: CASSFPTGDPAGVYNEQFF